This T cell receptor (beta chain) was profiled in a study of CD8+CD57+ T cells in acquired aplastic anemia (dated by TCRdb to 2017 to 2018). As for the study more broadly: Extracted DNA from sorted CD4+ and CD8+ cells averaged approximately 3 ug, ranging from roughly 0.17 to 30 ug. CD8+CD57+ expansion was defined as a frequency above the mean frequency observed in healthy subjects. The investigation overall reported the following: No significant difference in CD8+ Simpson's diversity was found between patients and healthy controls (P=0.060). Roughly 30 CD8+ CDR3 sequences were found to be shared between patients and controls, but these sequences appeared to be highly expressed in patients and within the immunodominant clones of the patients.

The V and J ends are trimmed by 11 bases and 0 bases, leaving 16 bases between them. The CDR3 has 14 amino acids, counting the end cysteine and phenylalanine. CDR3 DNA is the only sequence kept; it has 42 bases, read in frame from the first base. As encoded in the germline V gene, CDR1 is ENHRY while CDR2 is SYGVKD. Profiling of TCR beta VDJ combinations and CDR3 sequences used genomic DNA as the template. TCR repertoire sequencing was run on an Illumina HiSeq 2000. For the original study's pipeline: Repertoires were assessed using TRBV/TRBJ rearrangement plots, CDR3 size and DJ length profiles, and Simpson's diversity index. The most abundant DNA sequence in the deep sequencing data was taken as the immunodominant clone. CDR3 amino acid sequences were screened for sharing across subjects and compared with published repertoires and the VDJdb database. TCRdb ran its own pipeline on the public reads, namely fastp trimming at Q25 and MiXCR clone calling, and kept in-frame beta chains. CDR3 protein sequences are deduplicated, and each keeps its most common genes and DNA. Clone size and V and J calls follow TCRdb, not the original study. The sample table contains over 150,000 distinct CDR3 sequences; only one count was recorded for 71% of them. Of the sample, 35% to 60% falls within the top ten clones.

Patients chosen for sequencing had shown expansion of CD8+CD57+ cells by flow cytometry. Every patient had a diagnosis of severe acquired aplastic anemia based on International Study of Aplastic Anemia and Agranulocytosis and Camitta criteria. Patients had received no therapy at the time of blood sampling. In the study, sorted CD4+ and CD8+ blood T cells from patients with severe aplastic anemia and from healthy subjects underwent deep sequencing of TCR repertoires. In the USA, patient enrollment took place under clinicaltrials.gov protocols 00001620, 01623167, 00001397, 00071045, 00081523 and 00961064. Ficoll-Paque density gradient centrifugation was used to isolate peripheral blood mononuclear cells. CD4+ and CD8+ T cells were sorted by FACS or magnetic beads before DNA extraction. About this clonotype: There is no known antigen for this receptor. The record has no base qualities; no much larger clone is one base away.

Material for sequencing was sorted CD4+, CD8+, or CD8+CD57+ T cells (not recorded which) from PBMCs. This chain is built from TRBV10-3 and TRBJ1-1; tentative D gene TRBD1, with 5 bases matching. The TCR was taken from a human donor with aplastic anemia. The CDR3 corresponds to CASQRGSMNTEAFF. The base sequence is TGTGCCTCCCAAAGGGGATCCATGAACACTGAAGCTTTCTTT.